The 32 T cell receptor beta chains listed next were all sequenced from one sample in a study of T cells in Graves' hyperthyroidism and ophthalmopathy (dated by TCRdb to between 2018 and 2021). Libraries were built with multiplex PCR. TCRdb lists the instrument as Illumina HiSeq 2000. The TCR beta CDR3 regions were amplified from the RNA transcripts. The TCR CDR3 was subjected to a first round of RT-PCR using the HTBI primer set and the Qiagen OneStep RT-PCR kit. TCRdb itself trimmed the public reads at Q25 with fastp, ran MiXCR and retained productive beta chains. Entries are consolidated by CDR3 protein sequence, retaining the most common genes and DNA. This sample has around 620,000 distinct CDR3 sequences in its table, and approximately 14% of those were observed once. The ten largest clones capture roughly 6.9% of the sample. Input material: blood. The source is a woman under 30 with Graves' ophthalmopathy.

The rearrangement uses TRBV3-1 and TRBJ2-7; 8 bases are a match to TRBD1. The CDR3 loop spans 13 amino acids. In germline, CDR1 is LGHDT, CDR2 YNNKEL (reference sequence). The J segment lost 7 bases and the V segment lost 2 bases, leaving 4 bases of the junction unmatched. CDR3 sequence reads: CASSQQGAREQYF. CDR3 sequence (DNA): TGTGCCAGCAGCCAACAGGGGGCGCGGGAGCAGTACTTC.

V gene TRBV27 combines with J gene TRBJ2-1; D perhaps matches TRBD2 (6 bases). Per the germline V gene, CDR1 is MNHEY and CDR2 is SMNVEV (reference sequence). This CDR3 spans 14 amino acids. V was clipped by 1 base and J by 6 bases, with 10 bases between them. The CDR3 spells CASSLLMGGNEQFF. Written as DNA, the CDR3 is TGTGCCAGCAGTTTATTAATGGGGGGCAATGAGCAGTTCTTC.

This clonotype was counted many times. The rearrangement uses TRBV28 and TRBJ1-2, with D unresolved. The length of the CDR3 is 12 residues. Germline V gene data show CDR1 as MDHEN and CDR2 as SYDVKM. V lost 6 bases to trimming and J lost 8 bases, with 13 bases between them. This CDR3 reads CASRVQRRGYTF. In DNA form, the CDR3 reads TGTGCCAGCAGAGTGCAGCGGCGAGGCTACACCTTC.

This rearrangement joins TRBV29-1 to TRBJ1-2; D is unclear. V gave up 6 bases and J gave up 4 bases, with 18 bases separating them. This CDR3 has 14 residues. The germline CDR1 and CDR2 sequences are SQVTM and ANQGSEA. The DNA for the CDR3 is TGCAGCGTCCCTGGGAGGGCAGGAAGCTATGGCTACACCTTC. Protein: CSVPGRAGSYGYTF.

The CDR3 reads CASTLGRAGAGELFF. DNA of the CDR3: TGTGCCAGCACCCTGGGGCGGGCGGGCGCCGGGGAGCTGTTTTTT. V and J are TRBV13 and TRBJ2-2, with D possibly called TRBD1 or TRBD2 (5 bases each). The germline V gene has CDR1 PRHDT and CDR2 FYEKMQ (reference sequence). The V end was cut by 7 bases, the J end by 6 bases, with 18 bases between. This CDR3 comprises 15 residues.

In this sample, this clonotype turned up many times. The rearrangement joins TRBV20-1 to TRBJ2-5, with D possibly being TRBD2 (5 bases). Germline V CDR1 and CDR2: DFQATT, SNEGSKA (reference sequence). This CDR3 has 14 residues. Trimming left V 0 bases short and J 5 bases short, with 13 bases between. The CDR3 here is CSARETARRETQYF. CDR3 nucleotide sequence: TGCAGTGCTAGAGAAACCGCCAGGAGGGAGACCCAGTACTTC.

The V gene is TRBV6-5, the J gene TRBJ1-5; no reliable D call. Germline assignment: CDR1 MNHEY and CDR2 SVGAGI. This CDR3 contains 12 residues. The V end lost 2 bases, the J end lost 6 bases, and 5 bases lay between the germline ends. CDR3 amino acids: CASSYPGQPQHF. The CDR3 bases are TGTGCCAGCAGTTACCCCGGTCAGCCCCAGCATTTT.

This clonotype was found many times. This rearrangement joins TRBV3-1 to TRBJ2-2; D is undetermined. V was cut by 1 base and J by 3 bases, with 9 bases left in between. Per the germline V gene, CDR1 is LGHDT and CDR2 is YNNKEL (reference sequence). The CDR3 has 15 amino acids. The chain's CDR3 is CASSQGSLHTGELFF. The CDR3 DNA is TGTGCCAGCAGCCAAGGTTCCCTACACACCGGGGAGCTGTTTTTT.

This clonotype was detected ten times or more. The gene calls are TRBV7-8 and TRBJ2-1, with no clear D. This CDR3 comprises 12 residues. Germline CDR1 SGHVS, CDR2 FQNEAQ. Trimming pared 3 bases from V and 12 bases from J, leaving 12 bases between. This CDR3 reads CASSFLGRWQFF. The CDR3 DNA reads TGTGCCAGCAGCTTCCTAGGACGCTGGCAGTTCTTC.

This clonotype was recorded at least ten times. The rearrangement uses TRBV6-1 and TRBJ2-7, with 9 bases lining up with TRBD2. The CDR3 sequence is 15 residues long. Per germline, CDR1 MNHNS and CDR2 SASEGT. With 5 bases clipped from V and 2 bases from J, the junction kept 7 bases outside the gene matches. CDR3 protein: CASSMGLADTYEQYF. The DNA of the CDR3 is TGTGCCAGCAGTATGGGACTAGCTGATACCTACGAGCAGTACTTC.

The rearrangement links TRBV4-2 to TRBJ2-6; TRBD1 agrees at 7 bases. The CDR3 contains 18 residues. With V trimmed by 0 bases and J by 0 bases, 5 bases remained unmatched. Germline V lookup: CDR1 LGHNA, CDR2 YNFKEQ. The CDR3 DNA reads TGTGCCAGCAGCCAAGATTGGACAGGCTACTCTGGGGCCAACGTCCTGACTTTC. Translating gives CASSQDWTGYSGANVLTF.

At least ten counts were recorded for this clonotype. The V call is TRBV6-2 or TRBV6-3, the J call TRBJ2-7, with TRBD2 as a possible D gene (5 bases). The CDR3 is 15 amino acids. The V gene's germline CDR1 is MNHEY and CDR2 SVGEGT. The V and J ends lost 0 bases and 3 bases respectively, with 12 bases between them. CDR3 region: CASSYSLVANYEQYF. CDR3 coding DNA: TGTGCCAGCAGTTACTCCCTGGTAGCGAACTACGAGCAGTACTTC.

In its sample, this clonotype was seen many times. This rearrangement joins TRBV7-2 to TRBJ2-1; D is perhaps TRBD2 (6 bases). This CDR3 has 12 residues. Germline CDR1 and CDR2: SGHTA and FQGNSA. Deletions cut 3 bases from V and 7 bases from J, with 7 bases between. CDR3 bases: TGTGCCAGCAGCTTCGGGAGTAATGAGCAGTTCTTC. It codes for CASSFGSNEQFF.

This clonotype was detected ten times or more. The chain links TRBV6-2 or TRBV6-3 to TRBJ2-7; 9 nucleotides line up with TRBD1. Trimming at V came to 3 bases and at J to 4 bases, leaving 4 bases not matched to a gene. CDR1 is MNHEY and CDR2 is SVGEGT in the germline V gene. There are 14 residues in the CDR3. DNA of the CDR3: TGTGCCAGCAGTTATGGGACAGGGTGGTACGAGCAGTACTTC. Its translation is CASSYGTGWYEQYF.

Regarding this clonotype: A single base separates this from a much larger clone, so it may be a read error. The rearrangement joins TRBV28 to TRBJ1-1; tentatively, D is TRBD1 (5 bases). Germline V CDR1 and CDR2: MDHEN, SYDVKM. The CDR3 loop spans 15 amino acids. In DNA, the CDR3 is TGTGCCTGCAGTCTGGGACTCCGAGAGGGCACTGAAGCTTTCTTT. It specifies CACSLGLREGTEAFF. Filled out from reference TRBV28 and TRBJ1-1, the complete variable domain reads DVKVTQSSRYLVKRTGEKVFLECVQDMDHENMFWYRQDPGLGLRLIYFSYDVKMKEKGDIPEGYSVSREKKERFSLILESASTNQTSMYLCACSLGLREGTEAFFGQGTRLTVV.

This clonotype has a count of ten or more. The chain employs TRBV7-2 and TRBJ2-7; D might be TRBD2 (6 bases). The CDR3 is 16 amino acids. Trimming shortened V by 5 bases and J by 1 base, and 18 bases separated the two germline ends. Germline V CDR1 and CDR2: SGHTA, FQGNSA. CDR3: CASSPPAGLISYEQYF. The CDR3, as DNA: TGTGCCAGCAGCCCCCCGGCGGGATTGATTTCCTACGAGCAGTACTTC.

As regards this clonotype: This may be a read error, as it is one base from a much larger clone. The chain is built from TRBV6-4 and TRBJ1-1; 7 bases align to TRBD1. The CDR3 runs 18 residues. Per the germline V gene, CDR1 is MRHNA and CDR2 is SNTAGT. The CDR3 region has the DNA TGTGCCCGCAGTCCTTATCACAGGGGACCAACCTCTAACACTGAAGCTTTCTTT. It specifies CARSPYHRGPTSNTEAFF.

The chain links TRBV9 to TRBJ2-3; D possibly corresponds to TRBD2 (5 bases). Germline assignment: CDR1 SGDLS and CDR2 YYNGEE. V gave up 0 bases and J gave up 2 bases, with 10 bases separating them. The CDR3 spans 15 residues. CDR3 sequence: CASSVAADPTDTQYF. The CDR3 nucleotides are TGTGCCAGCAGCGTAGCAGCGGATCCCACAGATACGCAGTATTTT.

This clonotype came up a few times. In DNA, the CDR3 is TGTGCCAGCAGACCAGGACTAGCGGGAGGGAGGGAGCTGTTTTTT. Protein sequence: CASRPGLAGGRELFF. The J gene is TRBJ2-2, the V gene TRBV6-1; 15 nucleotides match TRBD2. Looked up from germline, CDR1 is MNHNS and CDR2 is SASEGT. V gave up 6 bases and J gave up 9 bases; unmatched junction bases: 5. The CDR3 runs 15 residues.

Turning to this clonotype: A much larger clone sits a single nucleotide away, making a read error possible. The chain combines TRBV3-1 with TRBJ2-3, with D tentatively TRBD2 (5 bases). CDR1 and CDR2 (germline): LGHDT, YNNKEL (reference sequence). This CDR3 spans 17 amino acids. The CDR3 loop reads CANSQGPPSRPTDTQYF. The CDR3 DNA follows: TGTGCCAACAGCCAAGGTCCCCCTAGCAGACCCACAGATACGCAGTATTTT.

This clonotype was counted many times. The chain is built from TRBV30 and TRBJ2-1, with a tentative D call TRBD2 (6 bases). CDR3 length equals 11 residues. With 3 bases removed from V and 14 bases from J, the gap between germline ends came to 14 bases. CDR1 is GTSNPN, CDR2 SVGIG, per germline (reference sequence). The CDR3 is CAWSGGGSKFF. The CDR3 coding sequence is TGTGCCTGGAGCGGGGGAGGCTCCAAGTTCTTC.

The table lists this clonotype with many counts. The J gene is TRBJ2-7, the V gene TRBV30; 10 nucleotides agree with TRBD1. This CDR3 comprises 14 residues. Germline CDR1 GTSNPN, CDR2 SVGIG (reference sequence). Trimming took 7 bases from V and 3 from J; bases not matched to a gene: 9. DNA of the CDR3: TGTGCCTTAAGGGGGGACAGGGGACGCTACGAGCAGTACTTC. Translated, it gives CALRGDRGRYEQYF.

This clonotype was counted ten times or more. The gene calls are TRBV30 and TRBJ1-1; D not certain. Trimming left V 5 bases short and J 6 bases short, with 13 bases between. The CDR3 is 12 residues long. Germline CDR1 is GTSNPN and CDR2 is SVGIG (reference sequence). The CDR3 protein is CAWDFGKAEAFF. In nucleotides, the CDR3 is TGTGCCTGGGACTTCGGGAAAGCTGAAGCTTTCTTT. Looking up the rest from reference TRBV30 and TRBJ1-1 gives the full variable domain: SQTIHQWPATLVQPVGSPLSLECTVEGTSNPNLYWYRQAAGRGLQLLFYSVGIGQISSEVPQNLSASRPQDRQFILSSKKLLLSDSGFYLCAWDFGKAEAFFGQGTRLTVV.

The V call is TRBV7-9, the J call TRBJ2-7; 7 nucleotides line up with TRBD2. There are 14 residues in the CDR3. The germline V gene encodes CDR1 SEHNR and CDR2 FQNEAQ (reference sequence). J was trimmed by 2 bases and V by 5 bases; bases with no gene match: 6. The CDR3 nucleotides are TGTGCCAGCAGCGACGTTGCGGGGGCCTACGAGCAGTACTTC. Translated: CASSDVAGAYEQYF.

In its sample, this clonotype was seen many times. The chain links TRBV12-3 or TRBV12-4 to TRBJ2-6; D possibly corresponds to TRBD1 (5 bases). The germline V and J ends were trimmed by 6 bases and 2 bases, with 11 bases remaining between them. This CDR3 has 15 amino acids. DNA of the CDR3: TGTGCCAGCAGCCAAGCCAGGGCTGGGGCCAACGTCCTGACTTTC. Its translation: CASSQARAGANVLTF.

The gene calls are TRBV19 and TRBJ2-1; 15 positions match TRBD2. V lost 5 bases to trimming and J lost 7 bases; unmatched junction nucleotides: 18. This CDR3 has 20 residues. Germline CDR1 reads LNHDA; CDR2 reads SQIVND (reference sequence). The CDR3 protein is CASSSRTSGRAPRSGNEQFF. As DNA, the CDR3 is TGTGCCAGTAGTTCGCGGACTAGCGGGAGGGCCCCCCGAAGCGGGAATGAGCAGTTCTTC. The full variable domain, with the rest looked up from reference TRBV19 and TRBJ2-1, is DGGITQSPKYLFRKEGQNVTLSCEQNLNHDAMYWYRQDPGQGLRLIYYSQIVNDFQKGDIAEGYSVSREKKESFPLTVTSAQKNPTAFYLCASSSRTSGRAPRSGNEQFFGPGTRLTVL.

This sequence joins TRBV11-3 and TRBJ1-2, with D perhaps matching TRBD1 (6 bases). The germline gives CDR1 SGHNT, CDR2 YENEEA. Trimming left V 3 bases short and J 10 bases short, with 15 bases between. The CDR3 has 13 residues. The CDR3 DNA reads TGTGCCAGCAGCTTGGACAGCGGGGGGGACTACACCTTC. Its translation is CASSLDSGGDYTF.

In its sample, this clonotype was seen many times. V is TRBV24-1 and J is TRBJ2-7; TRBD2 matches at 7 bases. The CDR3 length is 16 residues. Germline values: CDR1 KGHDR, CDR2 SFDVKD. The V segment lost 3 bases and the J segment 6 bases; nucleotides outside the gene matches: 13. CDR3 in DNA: TGTGCCACCAGTGATGAAGCGGGACCCCGCCCCTCCGAGCAGTACTTC. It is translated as CATSDEAGPRPSEQYF.

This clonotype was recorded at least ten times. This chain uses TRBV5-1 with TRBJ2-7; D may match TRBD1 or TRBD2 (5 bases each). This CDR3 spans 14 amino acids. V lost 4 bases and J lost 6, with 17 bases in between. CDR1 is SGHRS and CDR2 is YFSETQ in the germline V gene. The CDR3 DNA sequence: TGCGCCAGCAGCATCCGGGACCGAGTGAGCGAGCAGTACTTC. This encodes CASSIRDRVSEQYF. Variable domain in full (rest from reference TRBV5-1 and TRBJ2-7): KAGVTQTPRYLIKTRGQQVTLSCSPISGHRSVSWYQQTPGQGLQFLFEYFSETQRNKGNFPGRFSGRQFSNSRSEMNVSTLELGDSALYLCASSIRDRVSEQYFGPGTRLTVT.

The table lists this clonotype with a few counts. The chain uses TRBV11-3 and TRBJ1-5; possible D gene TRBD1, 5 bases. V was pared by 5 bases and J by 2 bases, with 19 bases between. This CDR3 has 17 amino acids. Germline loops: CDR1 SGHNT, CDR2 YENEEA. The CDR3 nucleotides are TGTGCCAGCAGCCCGTGGGACGGGGAGGTGGGCAATCAGCCCCAGCATTTT. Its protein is CASSPWDGEVGNQPQHF.

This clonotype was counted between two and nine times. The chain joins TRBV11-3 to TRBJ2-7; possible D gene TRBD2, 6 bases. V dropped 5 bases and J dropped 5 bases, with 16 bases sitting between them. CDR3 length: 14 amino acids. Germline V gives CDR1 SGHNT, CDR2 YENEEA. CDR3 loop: CASSRLVNAHEQYF. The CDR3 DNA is TGTGCCAGCAGCCGACTAGTGAATGCGCACGAGCAGTACTTC.

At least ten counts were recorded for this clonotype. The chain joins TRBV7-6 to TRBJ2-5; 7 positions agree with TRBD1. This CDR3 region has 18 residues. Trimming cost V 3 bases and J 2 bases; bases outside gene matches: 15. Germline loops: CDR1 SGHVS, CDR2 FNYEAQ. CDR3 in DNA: TGTGCCAGCAGCTTCAGGACAGGTCGTCCCCTCGCTCAAGAGACCCAGTACTTC. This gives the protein CASSFRTGRPLAQETQYF.